Each of the 17 T cell receptor beta chains below was sequenced from the same sample in a study of CD8+ T cells in alopecia areata. Reverse transcription of extracted RNA yielded cDNA, which provided the sequencing template. TCRdb's copy holds only in-frame clones and misses some; the assay was immunoSEQ multiplex PCR. The sample consists of more than 150,000 clones, around three fifths of them appearing once. The source material was CD4+ T cells sorted from blood, sampled at week 0. The receptor set was obtained from a human donor with alopecia areata.

The gene calls are TRBV6-1 and TRBJ2-7; TRBD2 matches at 7 bases. The V gene end was trimmed by 6 bases and the J gene end by 0 bases; junction bases not matched to a gene: 5. The germline V gene encodes CDR1 MNHNS and CDR2 SASEGT. This CDR3 contains 14 residues. The CDR3 loop is CASRWDYTSYEQYF. The CDR3 DNA follows: TGTGCCAGCAGATGGGACTACACCTCCTACGAGCAGTACTTC.

The V call is TRBV15, the J call TRBJ2-7; D gene unclear. Germline CDR1 is LNHNV and CDR2 is YYDKDF (reference sequence). The ends were cut back, 1 base at V and 0 bases at J, with 7 bases in the middle. The CDR3 loop spans 14 amino acids. This chain's CDR3 is CATSRARASYEQYF. CDR3 DNA: TGTGCCACCAGCAGAGCTAGGGCCTCCTACGAGCAGTACTTC.

The chain combines TRBV30 with TRBJ2-5; 9 nucleotides line up with TRBD1. Germline V lookup: CDR1 GTSNPN, CDR2 SVGIG (reference sequence). After removal of 3 bases from V and 5 bases from J, the junction contained 4 bases not matched to a gene. This CDR3 is built from 13 residues. In DNA, the CDR3 is TGTGCCTGGAGAAGGACAGGGGTTGAGACCCAGTACTTC. Translation gives CAWRRTGVETQYF. Full variable domain (missing parts from reference TRBV30 and TRBJ2-5): SQTIHQWPATLVQPVGSPLSLECTVEGTSNPNLYWYRQAAGRGLQLLFYSVGIGQISSEVPQNLSASRPQDRQFILSSKKLLLSDSGFYLCAWRRTGVETQYFGPGTRLLVL.

V usage is TRBV10-3 and J usage is TRBJ1-6; no clear D. Trimming pared 10 bases from V and 3 bases from J, leaving 10 bases between. This CDR3 contains 13 residues. CDR1 is ENHRY and CDR2 is SYGVKD in the germline V gene. The CDR3 coding sequence is TGTGCCACGAATGGAGACTATAATTCACCCCTCCACTTT. Protein product: CATNGDYNSPLHF.

This clone came up once. CDR3 sequence (DNA): TGTGCCAGCAGTTTAACCACAGGGAACACTGAAGCTTTCTTT. This encodes CASSLTTGNTEAFF. The chain recombines TRBV28 with TRBJ1-1, with D possibly TRBD1 on 5 matching bases. V was pared by 2 bases and J by 1 base, with 8 bases between. Germline CDR1 reads MDHEN; CDR2 reads SYDVKM. There are 14 residues in the CDR3.

The V call is TRBV19, the J call TRBJ1-1; no reliable D call. The germline CDR1 and CDR2 sequences are LNHDA and SQIVND (reference sequence). Trimming took off 5 bases at V and 4 bases at J, with 11 bases between the two ends. There are 13 residues in the CDR3. CDR3 protein: CASSLGRLTEAFF. The CDR3 DNA follows: TGTGCCAGTAGTTTGGGCAGACTCACTGAAGCTTTCTTT. The full variable domain, rest sourced from reference TRBV19 and TRBJ1-1, is DGGITQSPKYLFRKEGQNVTLSCEQNLNHDAMYWYRQDPGQGLRLIYYSQIVNDFQKGDIAEGYSVSREKKESFPLTVTSAQKNPTAFYLCASSLGRLTEAFFGQGTRLTVV.

This clone was recorded a few times. The chain uses TRBV27 and TRBJ2-6, with D unclear. Looked up from germline, CDR1 is MNHEY and CDR2 is SMNVEV (reference sequence). The V end was cut by 2 bases, the J end by 0 bases, with 8 bases between. CDR3 length: 16 amino acids. CDR3 sequence (DNA): TGTGCCAGCAGTTTAAGCCGGAGCTCTGGGGCCAACGTCCTGACTTTC. Translation gives CASSLSRSSGANVLTF.

This chain links TRBV5-1 with TRBJ2-3; a possible D gene is TRBD1 (6 bases). Germline CDR1 reads SGHRS; CDR2 reads YFSETQ. CDR3 length: 13 residues. V was pared by 4 bases and J by 4 bases, with 10 bases between. For the CDR3, the DNA is TGCGCCAGCAGCATCGGGACACCAGATACGCAGTATTTT. Its translation is CASSIGTPDTQYF.

This clone has more than one count but fewer than ten. The chain links TRBV30 to TRBJ1-5; maybe TRBD1 (5 bases). Trimming shortened V by 3 bases and J by 11 bases, and 17 bases separated the two germline ends. From germline, CDR1 is GTSNPN and CDR2 SVGIG (reference sequence). This CDR3 region has 13 residues. For the CDR3, the DNA is TGTGCCTGGAGGGGGCAGACCCTCGGGACCCAGCATTTT. This translates into CAWRGQTLGTQHF.

The rearrangement links TRBV7-6 to TRBJ2-7; TRBD1 might be the D (5 bases). The V gene's germline CDR1 is SGHVS and CDR2 FNYEAQ. V lost 0 bases and J lost 4, with 13 bases in between. The CDR3 loop spans 15 amino acids. This CDR3 reads CASSLASGYGYEQYF. In DNA form, the CDR3 reads TGTGCCAGCAGCTTAGCGTCAGGGTATGGGTACGAGCAGTACTTC. The full variable domain, completed using reference TRBV7-6 and TRBJ2-7, is GAGVSQSPRYKVTKRGQDVALRCDPISGHVSLYWYRQALGQGPEFLTYFNYEAQQDKSGLPNDRFSAERPEGSISTLTIQRTEQRDSAMYRCASSLASGYGYEQYFGPGTRLTVT.

This clone was found once. In nucleotides, the CDR3 is TGTGCCAGTAGTATAGAGACAGGATACTCCTACGAGCAGTACTTC. Protein sequence: CASSIETGYSYEQYF. The chain carries TRBV19 and TRBJ2-7; D perhaps matches TRBD1 (6 bases). Germline CDR1 reads LNHDA; CDR2 reads SQIVND (reference sequence). Trimming pared 0 bases from V and 0 bases from J, leaving 9 bases between. The CDR3 consists of 15 residues.

The V call is TRBV29-1, the J call TRBJ1-1; 9 bases are shared with TRBD1. This CDR3 contains 13 residues. Germline loops: CDR1 SQVTM, CDR2 ANQGSEA. V was pared by 7 bases and J by 11 bases, with 14 bases of the junction left unmatched. The CDR3 DNA reads as TGCAGCGCCGGGACAGGGTTAACTAGGCAGGCTTTCTTT. This sequence encodes CSAGTGLTRQAFF.

The chain couples TRBV4-2 to TRBJ1-6; 11 nucleotides match TRBD1. The CDR3 totals 17 residues. In germline, CDR1 is LGHNA, CDR2 YNFKEQ. Trimming cost V 3 bases and J 9 bases; bases outside gene matches: 10. For the CDR3, the DNA is TGTGCCAGCAGCCAGCCCCGGACAGGGGGCGTGAGTTCACCCCTCCACTTT. This encodes CASSQPRTGGVSSPLHF.

The chain carries TRBV7-2 and TRBJ2-5; 7 bases agree with TRBD1. This CDR3 spans 15 amino acids. Germline V gives CDR1 SGHTA, CDR2 FQGNSA. V shed 0 bases, J shed 0 bases, and the junction held 1 base outside the gene matches. CDR3 region: CASSLAGTDQETQYF. CDR3 DNA: TGTGCCAGCAGCTTAGCGGGGACAGACCAAGAGACCCAGTACTTC. The variable domain in full, completed from reference TRBV7-2 and TRBJ2-5, reads GAGVSQSPSNKVTEKGKDVELRCDPISGHTALYWYRQSLGQGLEFLIYFQGNSAPDKSGLPSDRFSAERTGGSVSTLTIQRTQQEDSAVYLCASSLAGTDQETQYFGPGTRLLVL.

This clone appeared many times. The chain employs TRBV28 and TRBJ2-3; a weak D match, TRBD2 (6 bases). The CDR3 spans 15 residues. V was pared by 3 bases and J by 0 bases, with 10 bases between. Germline CDR1 and CDR2: MDHEN and SYDVKM. This CDR3 reads CASSFSGLSTDTQYF. The CDR3 nucleotides read TGTGCCAGCAGTTTTAGCGGACTCAGCACAGATACGCAGTATTTT.

This clone was seen just once. V usage is TRBV29-1 and J usage is TRBJ2-5; D remains ambiguous. The V end lost 3 bases, the J end lost 5 bases, and 10 bases lay between the germline ends. The length of the CDR3 is 12 residues. CDR1 is SQVTM and CDR2 is ANQGSEA in the germline V gene. In DNA form, the CDR3 reads TGCAGCGTTGATTTTGGGCGGGAGACCCAGTACTTC. It specifies CSVDFGRETQYF.

The chain recombines TRBV25-1 with TRBJ1-1; D gene uncertain. V was cut by 3 bases and J by 8 bases, with 7 bases left in between. Germline loops: CDR1 MGHDK, CDR2 SYGVNS. This CDR3 has 11 residues. The CDR3 loop is CASSEGREAFF. The CDR3 bases are TGTGCCAGCAGTGAGGGAAGGGAAGCTTTCTTT.